This is a list of T cell receptor beta chains from one sample in a study of T-cell memory formation after mild COVID-19. TCRdb reprocessed the 5' RACE reads with MiXCR, giving one entry per CDR3 protein. The repertoire holds fewer than 350,000 distinct CDR3 sequences, with approximately 14% as singletons. Sequencing was done on a sample of PBMCs or a T cell subset sorted from them (not recorded which). The source is a man between 18 and 35 years old who had mild COVID-19 (a few samples of this study predate the infection). Cell type and time point are not known. Each CDR3 is given with its conserved first and last residue. The D gene is left open where the match is weak. Rows may omit the clone size; those that give it use once, few, many or a size class.

V: TRBV27
D: TRBD1
J: TRBJ2-7
size: -
DNA: TGTGCCAGCAGTTTACCCGGGACAGGGATACACGAGCAGTACTTC
CDR3: CASSLPGTGIHEQYF

V: TRBV6-5
D: -
J: TRBJ1-1
size: -
DNA: TGTGCCAGCAGTTACCCCGGATCTGAAGCTTTCTTT
CDR3: CASSYPGSEAFF

V: TRBV5-1
D: TRBD2
J: TRBJ2-3
size: few
DNA: TGCGCCAGCCGCTTCCTAGCGGGGGGCACAGATACGCAGTATTTT
CDR3: CASRFLAGGTDTQYF

V: TRBV10-3
D: TRBD2
J: TRBJ2-3
size: many
DNA: TGTGCCATCAGTCCACTAGCGCACACAGATACGCAGTATTTT
CDR3: CAISPLAHTDTQYF

V: TRBV12-3/TRBV12-4
D: -
J: TRBJ2-3
size: few
DNA: TGTGCCAGCAGTTTTAACAGGCGCACAGATACGCAGTATTTT
CDR3: CASSFNRRTDTQYF

V: TRBV4-2
D: -
J: TRBJ2-4
size: many
DNA: TGTGCCAGCAGCCAAGATGAGGGTCAGCCCCTCAGTTGGGACATTCAGTACTTC
CDR3: CASSQDEGQPLSWDIQYF

V: TRBV6-2/TRBV6-3
D: -
J: TRBJ1-2
size: few
DNA: TGTGCCAGCAGTCCTCCGAGTACCGGCTACACCTTC
CDR3: CASSPPSTGYTF

V: TRBV4-1
D: -
J: TRBJ2-1
size: few
DNA: TGCGCCAGCAGCAACCCCTCCTACAATGAGCAGTTCTTC
CDR3: CASSNPSYNEQFF

V: TRBV5-6
D: TRBD1
J: TRBJ1-5
size: -
DNA: TGTGCCAGCACCAGGGGGTTATTTGGTAATCAGCCCCAGCATTTT
CDR3: CASTRGLFGNQPQHF

V: TRBV7-9
D: TRBD1
J: TRBJ1-1
size: few
DNA: TGTGCCAGCAGCTTGAAGGGGGCGGTGAGCACTGAAGCTTTCTTT
CDR3: CASSLKGAVSTEAFF

V: TRBV7-9
D: -
J: TRBJ1-2
size: few
DNA: TGTGCCAGCAGCCCAGCGTGGCCCCCTAACTATGGCTACACCTTC
CDR3: CASSPAWPPNYGYTF

V: TRBV20-1
D: TRBD2
J: TRBJ2-5
size: many
DNA: TGCAGTGCTTCACAACTAGCGCGGGAGACCCAGTACTTC
CDR3: CSASQLARETQYF

V: TRBV3-1
D: -
J: TRBJ1-2
size: -
DNA: TGTGCCAGCAGCCAAGGTCTCCAGGGCTACACCTTC
CDR3: CASSQGLQGYTF

V: TRBV14
D: -
J: TRBJ2-7
size: -
DNA: TGTGCCAGCAGCCGGCAGGGGTACCCCTACGAGCAGTACTTC
CDR3: CASSRQGYPYEQYF

V: TRBV6-2/TRBV6-3
D: -
J: TRBJ2-5
size: -
DNA: TGTGCCAGCGTTTCTATGGAGACCCAGTACTTC
CDR3: CASVSMETQYF

V: TRBV6-5
D: -
J: TRBJ2-7
size: few
DNA: TGTGCCAGCAGTTACTCGACCGAGATCTACGAGCAGTACTTC
CDR3: CASSYSTEIYEQYF

V: TRBV6-2/TRBV6-3
D: -
J: TRBJ1-2
size: few
DNA: TGTGCCAGCAGTTACTCGAGTGGGTTCGGCTACACCTTC
CDR3: CASSYSSGFGYTF

V: TRBV10-3
D: -
J: TRBJ1-2
size: -
DNA: TGTGCCATCAGTGCCTCCGGGACGGAAAGAAGCTACACCTTC
CDR3: CAISASGTERSYTF

V: TRBV6-5
D: -
J: TRBJ2-1
size: few
DNA: TGTGCCAGCAGTTACTCGAGGTGGACGGAAGAGGGTAATGAGCAGTTCTTC
CDR3: CASSYSRWTEEGNEQFF

V: TRBV4-1
D: -
J: TRBJ1-6
size: -
DNA: TGCGCCAGCAGCCAAGAGTCGGGTGGATCACCCCTCCACTTT
CDR3: CASSQESGGSPLHF

V: TRBV11-2
D: -
J: TRBJ2-2
size: few
DNA: TGTGCCAGCAGCTTAAAGTCCCAGGGGCCCGGGGAGCTGTTTTTT
CDR3: CASSLKSQGPGELFF

V: TRBV4-2
D: -
J: TRBJ2-1
size: -
DNA: TGTGCCAGCAGCCAGGAGACTACCGACAATGAGCAGTTCTTC
CDR3: CASSQETTDNEQFF

V: TRBV4-3
D: -
J: TRBJ2-2
size: many
DNA: TGCGCCAGCAGCCAAGATGGGGCCCTACCGGGCGGGGAGCTGTTTTTT
CDR3: CASSQDGALPGGELFF

V: TRBV28
D: -
J: TRBJ2-1
size: few
DNA: TGTGCCAGCACCAAAGTCGCGGGGACCATACCCAATGAGCAGTTCTTC
CDR3: CASTKVAGTIPNEQFF

V: TRBV6-5
D: TRBD1
J: TRBJ1-1
size: -
DNA: TGTGCCAGCACCGAGGGGGCCCTCGGGGACACTGAAGCTTTCTTT
CDR3: CASTEGALGDTEAFF

V: TRBV4-2
D: -
J: TRBJ1-4
size: -
DNA: TGTGCCAGCATCCAACCTGCCCGGGTAACTAATGAAAAACTGTTTTTT
CDR3: CASIQPARVTNEKLFF

V: TRBV7-9
D: -
J: TRBJ1-1
size: few
DNA: TGTGCCAGCAGCTGGTTGGAGAGGAGGACTGAAGCTTTCTTT
CDR3: CASSWLERRTEAFF

V: TRBV5-1
D: -
J: TRBJ2-3
size: -
DNA: TGCGCCAGCAGCCTGGCCGGGGGGCCGCGCACAGATACGCAGTATTTT
CDR3: CASSLAGGPRTDTQYF

V: TRBV14
D: -
J: TRBJ2-3
size: -
DNA: TGTGCCAGCAGCCAGTACAGGAAGCAAGCAGCGGATACGCAGTATTTT
CDR3: CASSQYRKQAADTQYF

V: TRBV9
D: TRBD1
J: TRBJ1-4
size: few
DNA: TGTGCCAGCAGCGTAGGTGGGACAGCGGGAGATGAAAAACTGTTTTTT
CDR3: CASSVGGTAGDEKLFF

V: TRBV4-2
D: -
J: TRBJ1-5
size: -
DNA: TGTGCCAGCAGCCACGTCGACAGTGCTAGCAATCAGCCCCAGCATTTT
CDR3: CASSHVDSASNQPQHF

V: TRBV12-3/TRBV12-4
D: -
J: TRBJ1-2
size: once
DNA: TGTGCCAGCACCCATGGGGCCGGCTATGGCTACACCTTC
CDR3: CASTHGAGYGYTF

V: TRBV5-4
D: TRBD1
J: TRBJ1-6
size: few
DNA: TGTGCCAGCAGCTACCAGACAGGGGACGATTCACCCCTCCACTTT
CDR3: CASSYQTGDDSPLHF

V: TRBV7-2
D: -
J: TRBJ2-5
size: few
DNA: TGTGCCAGCAGCCCCAGCAGGATTCAAGAGACCCAGTACTTC
CDR3: CASSPSRIQETQYF

V: TRBV6-5
D: -
J: TRBJ2-2
size: -
DNA: TGTGCCAGCAGTTACTACCCCCGGACGGGGAACACCGGGGAGCTGTTTTTT
CDR3: CASSYYPRTGNTGELFF

V: TRBV10-3
D: -
J: TRBJ1-2
size: few
DNA: TGTGCCATCAGTGAGGCCCCCGGACAACGTAACTATGGCTACACCTTC
CDR3: CAISEAPGQRNYGYTF

V: TRBV6-4
D: -
J: TRBJ2-2
size: -
DNA: TGTGCCAGCAGTGGGCAGGCGGGGACCGGGGAGCTGTTTTTT
CDR3: CASSGQAGTGELFF

V: TRBV11-2
D: TRBD2
J: TRBJ2-1
size: many
DNA: TGTGCCAGCAGCCACAGCGGGGGCCCCGTCCGGGGAGGGTTCTTC
CDR3: CASSHSGGPVRGGFF

V: TRBV28
D: TRBD2
J: TRBJ2-5
size: few
DNA: TGTGCCAGCACCCCGTTGGGTAGCGGGGCCCAAGAGACCCAGTACTTC
CDR3: CASTPLGSGAQETQYF

V: TRBV29-1
D: -
J: TRBJ1-4
size: -
DNA: TGCAGCGTTGGTAGGGGTGAAAAACTGTTTTTT
CDR3: CSVGRGEKLFF

V: TRBV20-1
D: -
J: TRBJ2-7
size: -
DNA: TGCAGTGCTAGAGGGCCCGGCGACGAGCAGTACTTC
CDR3: CSARGPGDEQYF

V: TRBV5-1
D: -
J: TRBJ1-6
size: -
DNA: TGCGCCAGCAGCGAGGCAGGATATAATTCACCCCTCCACTTT
CDR3: CASSEAGYNSPLHF

V: TRBV29-1
D: TRBD1
J: TRBJ2-5
size: few
DNA: TGCAGCGTGCGGAGATACAGGGGCCAAGAGACCCAGTACTTC
CDR3: CSVRRYRGQETQYF